This TCR beta chain is from a study of T cell responses to AZD1222 COVID-19 vaccine. Notes on the study in general: Sampling captured repertoires only after the peak T cell response. Clonal diversity was possibly underestimated, and white British individuals and females predominated among donors.

Details on this clone: Antigen: not known.

Researchers grouped second doses given at about 4 or about 12 weeks into one pool. CDR1 SGHRS and CDR2 YFSETQ come from the germline V gene. This CDR3 region has 19 residues. The V end was cut by 4 bases, the J end by 2 bases, with 27 bases between. The protocol was immunoSEQ multiplex PCR, while the TCRdb copy is restricted to in-frame clones and leaves out a portion. Among some 93,000 clones, roughly 88% were seen once, and the ten largest hold about 12%. The TCR comes from an adult who received the AZD1222 COVID-19 vaccine. The J gene is TRBJ2-5, the V gene TRBV5-1; the D gene could be TRBD1 or TRBD2 (6 bases each). The sequencing used peripheral blood, collected 28 days after the second AZD1222 dose. The CDR3 nucleotides are TGCGCCAGCAGCCCTAGACCGCTACTTGCGGGGCAGGGGCAAGAGACCCAGTACTTC. The encoded protein is CASSPRPLLAGQGQETQYF.